Below, 8 T cell receptor beta chains from the same sample are listed, as sequenced in a study of technical replicates of blood from a handful of donors. Sequenced by immunoSEQ multiplex PCR; TCRdb stores in-frame clones only, minus some. In the table there are tens of thousands of clones, about 94% of which are singletons. Sequenced material: T cells isolated from PBMCs. Source of these receptors: a human donor in good health.

The rearrangement uses TRBV6-5 and TRBJ2-2, with D unresolved. With 0 bases removed from V and 7 bases from J, the gap between germline ends came to 9 bases. Germline CDR1 and CDR2: MNHEY and SVGAGI. The length of the CDR3 is 14 residues. CDR3 loop: CASSYSSSRGELFF. CDR3 DNA: TGTGCCAGCAGTTACTCGAGTAGTCGCGGGGAGCTGTTTTTT.

V is TRBV5-1 and J is TRBJ2-1; 8 nucleotides match TRBD2. CDR1 SGHRS and CDR2 YFSETQ come from the germline V gene. The CDR3 totals 14 residues. V lost 3 bases and J lost 6; bases outside the gene matches: 5. The chain's CDR3 is CASSSATSGNEQFF. In DNA form, the CDR3 reads TGCGCCAGCAGCTCGGCTACTAGCGGCAATGAGCAGTTCTTC.

The gene calls are TRBV7-9 and TRBJ2-7; maybe TRBD2 (6 bases). Germline V gives CDR1 SEHNR, CDR2 FQNEAQ (reference sequence). Trimming took off 2 bases at V and 7 bases at J, with 15 bases between the two ends. The CDR3 has 14 amino acids. CDR3 amino acids: CASSLNSLGGEQYF. In DNA, the CDR3 is TGTGCCAGCAGCTTAAATAGTTTAGGAGGGGAGCAGTACTTC. Drawing the rest from reference TRBV7-9 and TRBJ2-7, the complete variable domain is DTGVSQNPRHKITKRGQNVTFRCDPISEHNRLYWYRQTLGQGPEFLTYFQNEAQLEKSRLLSDRFSAERPKGSFSTLEIQRTEQGDSAMYLCASSLNSLGGEQYFGPGTRLTVT.

CDR3 sequence: CASSWLLTGYGYTF. The CDR3 DNA reads as TGTGCCAGCAGCTGGCTATTAACAGGCTATGGCTACACCTTC. This chain links TRBV6-1 with TRBJ1-2; TRBD1 might be the D (5 bases). CDR3 length equals 14 residues. Germline loops: CDR1 MNHNS, CDR2 SASEGT. The V end lost 6 bases, the J end lost 4 bases, and 15 bases lay between the germline ends.

J is TRBJ1-2 and V is TRBV6-1; the match to TRBD1 covers 8 bases. V lost 3 bases to trimming and J lost 6 bases; unmatched junction nucleotides: 3. The germline gives CDR1 MNHNS, CDR2 SASEGT. CDR3 length equals 13 residues. This CDR3 is CASSDQTGDGYTF. CDR3 sequence (DNA): TGTGCCAGCAGTGACCAGACAGGGGATGGCTACACCTTC.

The chain couples TRBV6-6 to TRBJ2-2; 8 bases fit TRBD1. J gave up 1 base and V 11 bases, and 12 bases lay outside the gene matches. Germline V gives CDR1 MNHNY, CDR2 SVGAGI (reference sequence). The CDR3 covers 16 residues. This CDR3 reads CAALSRGTGNTGELFF. Here the CDR3 DNA reads TGTGCCGCCCTATCCCGAGGGACAGGGAACACCGGGGAGCTGTTTTTT.

The rearrangement links TRBV18 to TRBJ2-7, with TRBD1 as a possible D gene (6 bases). The V and J ends lost 4 bases and 4 bases respectively, with 17 bases between them. The CDR3 has 15 residues. Germline V gives CDR1 KGHSH, CDR2 LQKENI. For the CDR3, the DNA is TGTGCCAGCTCACGCACCACGGGACACAATTACGAGCAGTACTTC. It encodes CASSRTTGHNYEQYF.

The rearrangement links TRBV10-1 to TRBJ2-4; the D gene is possibly TRBD1 (5 bases). V was trimmed by 2 bases and J by 2 bases, leaving 13 bases between them. This CDR3 has 16 residues. In germline, CDR1 is WNHNN, CDR2 SYGVQD (reference sequence). The CDR3, as DNA: TGCGCCAGCAGTGAGGGGGCGGTCGGCCCCAAAAACATTCAGTACTTC. As protein: CASSEGAVGPKNIQYF.